The 2 T cell receptor beta chains given below trace back to one sample, sequenced in a study of OX40 agonist ivuxolimab in advanced cancers. Clones were sequenced by immunoSEQ multiplex PCR, and TCRdb holds only the in-frame ones, with some missing. The data hold 12,000 to 15,000 clones, with about 76% observed a single time. This specimen consisted of CD4+ or CD8+ T cells sorted from blood, obtained in a trial of the OX40 agonist ivuxolimab. Receptors originate from an adult with an advanced solid tumor such as melanoma, head and neck, liver or kidney cancer.

V is TRBV9 and J is TRBJ2-7, with 7 bases lining up with TRBD1. Germline V gene data show CDR1 as SGDLS and CDR2 as YYNGEE. V gave up 0 bases and J gave up 7 bases; unmatched junction bases: 13. The CDR3 length is 16 residues. CDR3 protein: CASSVGPGTASGEQYF. CDR3 DNA: TGTGCCAGCAGCGTAGGGCCCGGGACAGCTTCTGGTGAGCAGTACTTC.

This clone was found a few times. The chain uses TRBV30 and TRBJ1-1, with D uncertain. V lost 1 base and J 4 bases, leaving 4 bases between the germline ends. This CDR3 comprises 11 residues. Germline CDR1 reads GTSNPN; CDR2 reads SVGIG (reference sequence). DNA of the CDR3: TGTGCCTGGAGTGCTTCCACTGAAGCTTTCTTT. As protein: CAWSASTEAFF.